The 14 T cell receptor beta chains given below trace back to one sample, sequenced in a study of beta chain features in type 1 diabetes. The entirety of the isolated RNA underwent reverse transcription, so expressed TCRB transcripts were sequenced. Sequencing used immunoSEQ multiplex PCR; TCRdb keeps in-frame clones, though not all of them. This table holds 200,000 to 300,000 clones, 25% to 30% found once. The sample taken for sequencing was central memory CD4+ T cells from blood. The receptors come from a man in his thirties or forties in good health.

Only a few counts were recorded for this clone. This specimen includes other DNA sequences encoding the same CDR3. The rearrangement joins TRBV30 to TRBJ1-2; 8 bases line up with TRBD1. Unmatched junction bases numbered 2, after V lost 2 bases and J lost 3 bases. CDR1 is GTSNPN and CDR2 is SVGIG in the germline V gene (reference sequence). This CDR3 comprises 13 residues. The CDR3 nucleotides read TGTGCCTGGAGTTCGGACAGGGACTATGGCTACACCTTC. Translation gives CAWSSDRDYGYTF.

The chain links TRBV30 to TRBJ2-1; no definite D call. The CDR3 sequence is 12 residues long. Germline values: CDR1 GTSNPN, CDR2 SVGIG (reference sequence). V was pared by 5 bases and J by 4 bases, with 9 bases between. CDR3 nucleotide sequence: TGTGCCTGGGGTCTCAAGTACAATGAGCAGTTCTTC. Amino acid sequence: CAWGLKYNEQFF.

The CDR3 nucleotides are TGTGCCAGTACCTTCACGGGTAGCACAGATACGCAGTATTTT. Its translation is CASTFTGSTDTQYF. The rearrangement uses TRBV19 and TRBJ2-3; the D is unclear. There are 14 residues in the CDR3. The germline gives CDR1 LNHDA, CDR2 SQIVND (reference sequence). Trimming stripped 7 bases from V and 0 bases from J, with 11 bases between. Complete variable domain (other parts from reference TRBV19 and TRBJ2-3): DGGITQSPKYLFRKEGQNVTLSCEQNLNHDAMYWYRQDPGQGLRLIYYSQIVNDFQKGDIAEGYSVSREKKESFPLTVTSAQKNPTAFYLCASTFTGSTDTQYFGPGTRLTVL.

This chain links TRBV10-2 with TRBJ2-7; D is ambiguous. V lost 7 bases, J lost 4 bases, and 14 bases lay in between. In germline, CDR1 is WSHSY, CDR2 SAAADI. This CDR3 has 13 residues. This chain's CDR3 is CASKYPDVYEQYF. The CDR3 DNA reads as TGCGCCAGCAAATACCCCGACGTATACGAGCAGTACTTC.

The V gene is TRBV2, the J gene TRBJ2-3, with D unresolved. V was trimmed by 8 bases and J by 0 bases, leaving 6 bases between them. The CDR3 spans 12 residues. Germline V gives CDR1 SNHLY, CDR2 FYNNEI. The CDR3 sequence is CASEGSTDTQYF. DNA of the CDR3: TGTGCCAGCGAAGGTAGCACAGATACGCAGTATTTT.

Written as DNA, the CDR3 is TGCAGTGCTACCCTCCACAATGAGCAGTTCTTC. Translated, it gives CSATLHNEQFF. V gene TRBV20-1 combines with J gene TRBJ2-1; D is unclear. In germline, CDR1 is DFQATT, CDR2 SNEGSKA (reference sequence). This CDR3 comprises 11 residues. Trimming stripped 4 bases from V and 5 bases from J, with 6 bases between.

The chain joins TRBV6-6 to TRBJ2-1; D unclear. The CDR3 loop spans 11 amino acids. CDR1 is MNHNY, CDR2 SVGAGI, per germline (reference sequence). Trimming took off 2 bases at V and 8 bases at J, with 4 bases between the two ends. The CDR3 spells CASSYLDEQFF. CDR3 coding DNA: TGTGCCAGCAGTTACCTCGATGAGCAGTTCTTC.

The chain links TRBV29-1 to TRBJ2-7; D call uncertain. The CDR3 has 12 amino acids. Trimming shortened V by 6 bases and J by 2 bases, and 11 bases separated the two germline ends. Per the germline V gene, CDR1 is SQVTM and CDR2 is ANQGSEA. This CDR3 is CSVADGAYEQYF. The CDR3 region has the DNA TGCAGCGTGGCGGACGGAGCCTACGAGCAGTACTTC.

The CDR3 region has the DNA TGTGCCACCTCCCGACAGGGCACTGCCTACGAGCAGTACTTC. Translation gives CATSRQGTAYEQYF. This chain uses TRBV15 with TRBJ2-5; 7 nucleotides agree with TRBD1. The last part of the DNA fits TRBJ2-7 better; the J call may be wrong. The CDR3 sequence is 14 residues long. Per germline, CDR1 LNHNV and CDR2 YYDKDF (reference sequence).

The chain is built from TRBV9 and TRBJ2-1, with D unresolved. The CDR3 totals 14 residues. The V end was cut by 0 bases, the J end by 5 bases, with 9 bases between. The germline V gene has CDR1 SGDLS and CDR2 YYNGEE. The CDR3 DNA is TGTGCCAGCAGCGTAGGGTGGGAACACAATGAGCAGTTCTTC. This encodes CASSVGWEHNEQFF.

J is TRBJ2-1 and V is TRBV7-9; 7 nucleotides align to TRBD2. Per the germline V gene, CDR1 is SEHNR and CDR2 is FQNEAQ (reference sequence). The CDR3 covers 15 residues. The ends lost 1 base at V and 4 bases at J; junction bases unmatched: 4. For the CDR3, the DNA is TGTGCCAGCAGCTTAGGAACTAGCGAGTACAATGAGCAGTTCTTC. It yields the protein CASSLGTSEYNEQFF. Variable domain in full (rest from reference TRBV7-9 and TRBJ2-1): DTGVSQNPRHKITKRGQNVTFRCDPISEHNRLYWYRQTLGQGPEFLTYFQNEAQLEKSRLLSDRFSAERPKGSFSTLEIQRTEQGDSAMYLCASSLGTSEYNEQFFGPGTRLTVL.

The table lists this clone with a few counts. CDR3 amino acids: CASSSPLAAAKNIQYF. DNA of the CDR3: TGTGCCAGCAGCTCCCCACTAGCGGCAGCCAAAAACATTCAGTACTTC. The V and J genes are TRBV7-2 and TRBJ2-4; 8 bases line up with TRBD2. The CDR3 is 16 residues long. Germline V lookup: CDR1 SGHTA, CDR2 FQGNSA. V was pared by 4 bases and J by 0 bases, with 5 bases of the junction left unmatched.

This clone was picked up a small number of times. V is TRBV7-8 and J is TRBJ2-5; D is perhaps TRBD1 or TRBD2 (5 bases each). The V gene lost 10 bases and the J gene lost 2 bases, with 11 bases spanning the gap. Germline-derived CDR1 and CDR2 are SGHVS and FQNEAQ. The CDR3 runs 12 residues. This chain's CDR3 is CATAREQETQYF. The CDR3 DNA sequence: TGTGCCACCGCCAGGGAGCAAGAGACCCAGTACTTC.

This clone was detected only a few times. The chain carries TRBV15 and TRBJ1-1, with 9 bases aligning to TRBD1. This CDR3 has 15 amino acids. Germline trimming cut 2 bases from V and 2 bases from J; bases unmatched to any gene: 3. Germline V gene lookup returns CDR1 LNHNV and CDR2 YYDKDF (reference sequence). CDR3 bases: TGTGCCACCAGCAGATCGACAGGGGGAAACACTGAAGCTTTCTTT. Amino acids: CATSRSTGGNTEAFF.